The 8 T cell receptor beta chains below were found in one sample sequenced in a study of T cells in Graves' hyperthyroidism and ophthalmopathy. It was RNA transcripts that yielded the amplified TCR beta CDR3 regions. TCR CDR3 regions were first amplified by RT-PCR with HTBI primers. TCRdb redid the calling of the multiplex PCR reads with MiXCR, one entry per CDR3 protein. The sample gives fewer than 850,000 distinct CDR3 sequences, around 16% of which show up once; roughly 15% is in the top ten. Material for sequencing was blood. These receptors were obtained from a man between 50 and 59 years old with Graves' hyperthyroidism.

The chain combines TRBV28 with TRBJ2-1; 9 nucleotides match TRBD2. The CDR3 is made up of 16 amino acids. Losses at the gene ends were 6 bases for V and 4 bases for J; bases not matched to a gene: 10. CDR1 is MDHEN, CDR2 SYDVKM, per germline. The CDR3: CASSSPTSGPYNEQFF. The CDR3 bases are TGTGCCAGCAGCTCACCGACTAGCGGACCTTACAATGAGCAGTTCTTC.

This clonotype was seen only a few times. V and J are TRBV12-3 or TRBV12-4 and TRBJ2-3, with 7 bases aligning to TRBD2. With 4 bases clipped from V and 5 bases from J, the junction kept 9 bases outside the gene matches. The CDR3 sequence is 15 residues long. CDR3 nucleotides: TGTGCCAGCAGTTCACCCACGGGGGGAGAAGATACGCAGTATTTT. Translated, it gives CASSSPTGGEDTQYF.

This clonotype occurred many times. The chain joins TRBV20-1 to TRBJ2-7; the D gene could be TRBD1 or TRBD2 (5 bases each). Trimming shortened V by 3 bases and J by 8 bases, and 17 bases separated the two germline ends. The CDR3 is made up of 13 amino acids. The germline V gene has CDR1 DFQATT and CDR2 SNEGSKA (reference sequence). The chain's CDR3 is CSASVVPRGKQYF. In DNA form, the CDR3 reads TGCAGTGCTAGTGTAGTTCCGAGGGGCAAGCAGTACTTC.

The sample holds many counts of this clonotype. V and J are TRBV2 and TRBJ2-1; D call uncertain. Trimming cost V 6 bases and J 12 bases, with 15 bases left between them. This CDR3 is built from 12 residues. Germline V gene data show CDR1 as SNHLY and CDR2 as FYNNEI. In DNA form, the CDR3 reads TGTGCCAGCAGCCCGACGGTGGAAGGGCAGTTCTTC. This sequence encodes CASSPTVEGQFF.

This clonotype was counted many times. The CDR3 region is CASSWDSGTYEQYF. CDR3 in DNA: TGCGCCAGCAGCTGGGATAGCGGAACCTACGAGCAGTACTTC. V gene TRBV5-1 combines with J gene TRBJ2-7; D perhaps matches TRBD2 (6 bases). Looked up from germline, CDR1 is SGHRS and CDR2 is YFSETQ. This CDR3 is 14 amino acids long. Between the trimmed V and J ends, which lost 3 bases and 2 bases, there was a span of 12 bases.

This clonotype turned up a few times. The chain has TRBV11-2 and TRBJ1-2; no clear D gene. Germline assignment: CDR1 SGHAT and CDR2 FQNNGV. The CDR3 spans 15 residues. The V and J ends lost 2 bases and 2 bases respectively, with 12 bases between them. CDR3 nucleotide sequence: TGTGCCAGCAGCTTAATCTGGAGCTCCAACTATGGCTACACCTTC. Protein sequence: CASSLIWSSNYGYTF.

There are many counts of this clonotype. The CDR3 spells CASASITGDSYEQYF. The DNA of the CDR3 is TGTGCCAGCGCTTCGATAACGGGAGACTCCTACGAGCAGTACTTC. The genes are TRBV12-3 or TRBV12-4 and TRBJ2-7; weak D call: TRBD2 (6 bases). The V and J ends lost 8 bases and 0 bases respectively, with 17 bases between them. This CDR3 has 15 amino acids.

This clonotype was picked up a small number of times. This sequence joins TRBV18 and TRBJ2-1, with D tentatively TRBD1 or TRBD2 (6 bases each). V was shortened by 1 base and J by 3 bases, with 13 bases between the two germline ends. CDR1 and CDR2 (germline): KGHSH, LQKENI. The CDR3 runs to 16 residues. CDR3 protein: CASSPHPGAFYNEQFF. CDR3 coding DNA: TGTGCCAGCTCACCACACCCGGGGGCGTTCTACAATGAGCAGTTCTTC.